This T cell receptor (beta chain) was documented in a study of PD-L1 blockade in urothelial cancer. Turning to the study itself: It was at 3 weeks (second dose) and 6 weeks after treatment start that blood was analyzed.

The germline CDR1 and CDR2 sequences are KGHSH and LQKENI. Trimming cost V 2 bases and J 1 base; bases outside gene matches: 1. There are 14 residues in the CDR3. To note about this clone: The sample carries other DNA sequences with the same CDR3.

TCRdb's table, derived via immunoSEQ multiplex PCR, lists solely in-frame clones and lacks some. The data show about 100,000 clones, with around 93% seen just once and about 0.91% held by the top ten. The receptor was derived from an elderly woman with urothelial cancer. The sequenced sample was PBMCs, obtained around atezolizumab (anti-PD-L1) treatment. V usage is TRBV18 and J usage is TRBJ1-2; 7 bases agree with TRBD1. CDR3 DNA: TGTGCCAGCTCACCAGGGACAGATAACTATGGCTACACCTTC. The encoded protein is CASSPGTDNYGYTF.